This T cell receptor (beta chain) stems from a study of cytomegalovirus exposure and HLA in healthy donors. Notes on the study in general: A later analysis showed that HLA-associated TCR beta chains had undergone more clonal expansion than equally common others.

With respect to this clone: No antigen is known for it.

Losses at the gene ends were 3 bases for V and 6 bases for J; bases not matched to a gene: 4. In germline, CDR1 is MGHDK, CDR2 SYGVNS. The CDR3 loop spans 14 amino acids. The primer mix had 60 Vbeta and 13 Jbeta primers. Method: immunoSEQ multiplex PCR; TCRdb's copy keeps in-frame clones and lacks some. The table lists hundreds of thousands of clones, around 80% of them singletons. The sequenced sample was PBMCs. This receptor was obtained from a woman in her 40s in good health and CMV-seronegative. The chain uses TRBV25-1 and TRBJ2-1; 8 nucleotides match TRBD1. In DNA form, the CDR3 reads TGTGCCAGCAGTGACGGGACAGGCATCAATGAGCAGTTCTTC. Translated: CASSDGTGINEQFF.